The next 3 T cell receptor beta chains were all read from a single sample in a study of CD8 T cells in acute hepatitis C reinfection. The sample's time point: naive CD8 control sorted from an acute-time-point sample. The assay was immunoSEQ multiplex PCR, and TCRdb's table has in-frame clones only and misses some. The table includes around 34,000 clones, more than 75% detected once. Material: naive CD8+ T cells from PBMCs. These receptors all come from a man between 25 and 39 years old with chronic hepatitis C.

The rearrangement links TRBV19 to TRBJ1-2; no clear D gene. Germline CDR1 is LNHDA and CDR2 is SQIVND (reference sequence). The germline V and J ends were trimmed by 10 bases and 4 bases, with 13 bases remaining between them. The CDR3 runs 12 residues. CDR3 sequence reads: CATLAAGYGYTF. The CDR3 DNA is TGTGCCACCCTCGCAGCGGGCTATGGCTACACCTTC.

The J gene is TRBJ2-1, the V gene TRBV18; TRBD1 might be the D (5 bases). The germline V gene encodes CDR1 KGHSH and CDR2 LQKENI. The CDR3 is 13 residues long. Between the trimmed V and J ends, which lost 3 bases and 2 bases, there was a span of 5 bases. The CDR3 protein is CASSPGPYNEQFF. CDR3 nucleotide sequence: TGTGCCAGCTCACCGGGGCCCTACAATGAGCAGTTCTTC. The entire variable domain, with the rest obtained from reference TRBV18 and TRBJ2-1, is as follows: NAGVMQNPRHLVRRRGQEARLRCSPMKGHSHVYWYRQLPEEGLKFMVYLQKENIIDESGMPKERFSAEFPKEGPSILRIQQVVRGDSAAYFCASSPGPYNEQFFGPGTRLTVL.

The chain combines TRBV5-4 with TRBJ2-1; TRBD1 matches at 8 bases. Germline trimming cut 0 bases from V and 7 bases from J; bases unmatched to any gene: 6. The CDR3 is 15 amino acids. CDR1 is SGHNT, CDR2 YYREEE, per germline (reference sequence). The CDR3 region is CASSLVPGGLNEQFF. CDR3 DNA sequence: TGTGCCAGCAGCTTGGTCCCAGGGGGCTTGAATGAGCAGTTCTTC.